The 14 T cell receptor beta chains presented below share a single source sample, sequenced in a study of cytomegalovirus exposure and HLA in healthy donors. It was with 60 Vbeta and 13 Jbeta primers that the PCR ran. Assay: immunoSEQ multiplex PCR; the TCRdb copy retains only in-frame clones and omits some. The sample holds roughly 150,000 clones; 73% are singletons and the top ten take under 7%. The material sequenced was PBMCs. The receptors originated from a woman between 18 and 29 years old in good health and CMV-seropositive.

This chain connects TRBV4-2 to TRBJ2-3; 9 bases agree with TRBD2. CDR3 length: 15 residues. With 2 bases clipped from V and 5 bases from J, the junction kept 5 bases outside the gene matches. In germline, CDR1 is LGHNA, CDR2 YNFKEQ. CDR3 nucleotide sequence: TGTGCCAGCAGCCAATTTAGGACTAGCGTAGATACGCAGTATTTT. It encodes CASSQFRTSVDTQYF.

The rearrangement joins TRBV6-5 to TRBJ2-2, with D maybe TRBD2 (6 bases). V was clipped by 8 bases and J by 2 bases, with 9 bases between them. The CDR3 is 13 residues long. CDR1 MNHEY and CDR2 SVGAGI come from the germline V gene. This CDR3 reads CASRDFNTGELFF. The CDR3 nucleotides read TGTGCCAGCCGGGACTTCAACACCGGGGAGCTGTTTTTT.

J is TRBJ2-1 and V is TRBV19, with 9 bases lining up with TRBD2. The CDR3 sequence is 14 residues long. Germline loops: CDR1 LNHDA, CDR2 SQIVND (reference sequence). Germline trimming cut 6 bases from V and 8 bases from J; bases unmatched to any gene: 8. CDR3 amino acids: CASRPSGVGDEQFF. The CDR3 DNA reads as TGTGCCAGTAGGCCTAGCGGGGTCGGGGATGAGCAGTTCTTC.

The gene calls are TRBV9 and TRBJ1-2; 8 bases align to TRBD1. Germline assignment: CDR1 SGDLS and CDR2 YYNGEE. The CDR3 contains 15 residues. V shed 3 bases and J 1 base; nucleotides not matched to a gene: 5. The CDR3: CASSATTGVNYGYTF. CDR3 DNA: TGTGCCAGCAGCGCCACGACAGGGGTTAACTATGGCTACACCTTC.

The chain is built from TRBV18 and TRBJ1-3, with 7 bases aligning to TRBD1. The V segment lost 3 bases and the J segment 3 bases; nucleotides outside the gene matches: 8. The CDR3 runs to 16 residues. Per germline, CDR1 KGHSH and CDR2 LQKENI. The CDR3 DNA sequence: TGTGCCAGCTCACCCGTTACAGGGGTCGGTGGAAACACCATATATTTT. Translated: CASSPVTGVGGNTIYF.

The chain uses TRBV28 and TRBJ2-2; 8 nucleotides agree with TRBD2. The CDR3 extends over 15 amino acids. J lost 3 bases, V lost 7 bases, and 7 bases had no gene match. Germline V lookup: CDR1 MDHEN, CDR2 SYDVKM. The CDR3 region has the DNA TGTGCCAGCAAGCGGGGGCGCGGGGACACCGGGGAGCTGTTTTTT. Encoded protein: CASKRGRGDTGELFF.

The chain links TRBV27 to TRBJ2-3, with TRBD2 matching 9 bases. The CDR3 has 17 residues. The germline V gene encodes CDR1 MNHEY and CDR2 SMNVEV (reference sequence). The junction had 8 bases not matched to a gene; V was cut back by 2 bases and J by 2 bases. Here the CDR3 reads CASSLRSSGVITDTQYF. The CDR3, as DNA: TGTGCCAGCAGTTTAAGGTCTAGCGGGGTCATCACAGATACGCAGTATTTT.

CDR3 loop: CASSLRQLNEQFF. CDR3 nucleotide sequence: TGTGCCAGCAGTTTGCGACAGTTAAATGAGCAGTTCTTC. The chain is built from TRBV28 and TRBJ2-1, with D possibly matching TRBD1 (5 bases). Per the germline V gene, CDR1 is MDHEN and CDR2 is SYDVKM. With 3 bases removed from V and 7 bases from J, the gap between germline ends came to 10 bases. The CDR3 is made up of 13 amino acids.

The CDR3 nucleotides read TGCGCCAGCAGCCAAGGGGGGACAGCCTATAATTCACCCCTCCACTTT. It codes for CASSQGGTAYNSPLHF. The genes are TRBV4-3 and TRBJ1-6, with 7 bases lining up with TRBD1. V was clipped by 1 base and J by 2 bases; unmatched bases: 2. Germline CDR1 and CDR2: LGHNA and YSLEER. The CDR3 totals 16 residues.

The V call is TRBV7-8, the J call TRBJ2-1, with 7 nucleotides matching TRBD2. Trimming removed 4 bases from V and 8 bases from J; junction bases left unmatched: 5. Germline loops: CDR1 SGHVS, CDR2 FQNEAQ. This CDR3 contains 13 residues. In nucleotides, the CDR3 is TGTGCCAGCAGCTGGGGACTACCGGATGAGCAGTTCTTC. Amino acids: CASSWGLPDEQFF.

The chain couples TRBV4-1 to TRBJ1-5; D is uncertain. In germline, CDR1 is MGHRA, CDR2 YSYEKL. V lost 0 bases and J 3 bases, leaving 15 bases between the germline ends. CDR3 length: 17 amino acids. Written as DNA, the CDR3 is TGCGCCAGCAGCCAAGACTCGCTGAATAGAGACAATCAGCCCCAGCATTTT. It codes for CASSQDSLNRDNQPQHF.

The gene calls are TRBV2 and TRBJ1-5; 11 nucleotides align to TRBD1. CDR1 SNHLY and CDR2 FYNNEI come from the germline V gene. The CDR3 contains 15 residues. V gave up 4 bases and J gave up 5 bases; unmatched junction bases: 4. CDR3 coding DNA: TGTGCCAGCAGTGCCGGACAGGGGGCATATCAGCCCCAGCATTTT. Protein: CASSAGQGAYQPQHF.

The chain employs TRBV29-1 and TRBJ2-7; TRBD2 aligns across 8 bases. V lost 6 bases to trimming and J lost 7 bases; unmatched junction nucleotides: 17. The germline V gene encodes CDR1 SQVTM and CDR2 ANQGSEA. This CDR3 is built from 15 residues. The CDR3 bases are TGCAGCGTCCTCACTAGCGGCCTGGCCCATTGGGAGCAGTACTTC. Its protein product is CSVLTSGLAHWEQYF.

The CDR3 is CASSPAGAGGPDTQYF. The CDR3 nucleotides read TGTGCCAGCAGCCCCGCCGGAGCGGGGGGGCCAGATACGCAGTATTTT. V is TRBV27 and J is TRBJ2-3, with 10 positions matching TRBD2. Germline V gives CDR1 MNHEY, CDR2 SMNVEV (reference sequence). The CDR3 loop spans 16 amino acids. Trimming cost V 6 bases and J 4 bases; bases outside gene matches: 10.